This TCR beta chain was found in a study of T cells after yellow fever vaccination. 5'RACE template switching produced TCR cDNA carrying a universal primer site and UMIs. MiXCR, applied by TCRdb to the 5' RACE reads, yields one record per CDR3 protein. Among some 320,000 distinct CDR3 sequences listed, roughly 10% were seen once. This CDR3 spans 11 amino acids. V was pared by 2 bases and J by 15 bases, with 11 bases between. Germline CDR1 reads SGHAT; CDR2 reads FQNNGV. With respect to this clonotype: Its antigen is currently unknown.

Study-level results: In post-booster samples, most primary-vaccination clones reappeared (just under 98% CD4, roughly 90% CD8). A small proportion of clonotypes was detected in both the CD4 and CD8 compartments. The study noted that FACS-sorted repertoires could contain abundant clonotypes contaminating from the bulk population.

The chain combines TRBV11-2 with TRBJ2-1, with no clear D. The receptor's source is a man aged 18 to 29 who received the YFV17D yellow fever vaccine. The specimen comprised CD4+ T cells sorted from PBMCs, sampled 45 days after the yellow fever booster vaccination. CDR3 in DNA: TGTGCCAGCAGCTTAACTACAACGCGGTTCTTC. This codes for CASSLTTTRFF.